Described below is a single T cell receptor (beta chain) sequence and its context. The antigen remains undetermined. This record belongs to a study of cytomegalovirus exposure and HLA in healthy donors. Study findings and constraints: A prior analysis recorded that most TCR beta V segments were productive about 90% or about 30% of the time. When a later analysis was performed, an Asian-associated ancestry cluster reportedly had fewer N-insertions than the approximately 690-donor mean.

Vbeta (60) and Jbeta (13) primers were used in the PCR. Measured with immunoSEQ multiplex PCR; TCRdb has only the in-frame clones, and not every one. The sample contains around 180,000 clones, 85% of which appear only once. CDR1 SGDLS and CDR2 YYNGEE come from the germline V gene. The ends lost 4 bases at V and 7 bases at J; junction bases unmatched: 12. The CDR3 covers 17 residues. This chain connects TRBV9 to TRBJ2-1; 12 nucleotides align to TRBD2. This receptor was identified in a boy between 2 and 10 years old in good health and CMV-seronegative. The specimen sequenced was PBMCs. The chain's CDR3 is CASSQFVTSGGRNEQFF. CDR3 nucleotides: TGTGCCAGCAGCCAATTCGTCACTAGCGGGGGGAGAAATGAGCAGTTCTTC.